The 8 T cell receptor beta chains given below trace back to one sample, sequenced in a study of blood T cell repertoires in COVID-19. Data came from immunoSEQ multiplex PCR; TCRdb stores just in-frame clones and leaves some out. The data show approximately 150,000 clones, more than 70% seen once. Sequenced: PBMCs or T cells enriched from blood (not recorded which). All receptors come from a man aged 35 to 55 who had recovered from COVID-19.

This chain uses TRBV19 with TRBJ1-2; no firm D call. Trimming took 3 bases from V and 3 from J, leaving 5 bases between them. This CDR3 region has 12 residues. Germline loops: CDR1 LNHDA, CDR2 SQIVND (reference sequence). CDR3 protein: CASSMADYGYTF. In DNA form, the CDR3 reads TGTGCCAGTAGTATGGCGGACTATGGCTACACCTTC.

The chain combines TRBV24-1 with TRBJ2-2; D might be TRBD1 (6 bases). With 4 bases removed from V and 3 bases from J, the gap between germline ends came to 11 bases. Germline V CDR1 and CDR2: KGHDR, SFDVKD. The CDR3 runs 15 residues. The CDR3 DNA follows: TGTGCCACCAGTGAGGGGGCTCCTCACACCGGGGAGCTGTTTTTT. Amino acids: CATSEGAPHTGELFF.

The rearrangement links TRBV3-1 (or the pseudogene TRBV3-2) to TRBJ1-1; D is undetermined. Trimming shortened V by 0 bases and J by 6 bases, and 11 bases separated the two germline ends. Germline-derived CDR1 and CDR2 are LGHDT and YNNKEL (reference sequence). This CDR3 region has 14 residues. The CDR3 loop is CASSQDQLGAEAFF. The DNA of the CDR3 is TGTGCCAGCAGCCAAGACCAGTTGGGAGCTGAAGCTTTCTTT.

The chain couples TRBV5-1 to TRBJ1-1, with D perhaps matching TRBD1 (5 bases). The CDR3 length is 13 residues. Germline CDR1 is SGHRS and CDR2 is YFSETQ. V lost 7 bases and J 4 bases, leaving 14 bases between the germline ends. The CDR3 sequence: CASLGEGSTEAFF. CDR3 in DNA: TGCGCCAGCCTCGGGGAGGGGAGCACTGAAGCTTTCTTT.

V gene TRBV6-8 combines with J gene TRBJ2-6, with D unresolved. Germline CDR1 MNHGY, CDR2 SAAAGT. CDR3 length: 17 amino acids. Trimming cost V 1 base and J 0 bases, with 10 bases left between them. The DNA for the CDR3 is TGTGCCAGCAGTTACTTTGGCACAACCTCTGGGGCCAACGTCCTGACTTTC. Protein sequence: CASSYFGTTSGANVLTF.

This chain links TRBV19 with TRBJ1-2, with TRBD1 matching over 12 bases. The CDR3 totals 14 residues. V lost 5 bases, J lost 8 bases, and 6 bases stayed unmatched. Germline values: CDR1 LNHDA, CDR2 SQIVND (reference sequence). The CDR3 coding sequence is TGTGCCAGTAGTGGGACAGGGGGCGTTCGGGGCTACACCTTC. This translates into CASSGTGGVRGYTF. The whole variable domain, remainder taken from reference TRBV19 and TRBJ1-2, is DGGITQSPKYLFRKEGQNVTLSCEQNLNHDAMYWYRQDPGQGLRLIYYSQIVNDFQKGDIAEGYSVSREKKESFPLTVTSAQKNPTAFYLCASSGTGGVRGYTFGSGTRLTVV.

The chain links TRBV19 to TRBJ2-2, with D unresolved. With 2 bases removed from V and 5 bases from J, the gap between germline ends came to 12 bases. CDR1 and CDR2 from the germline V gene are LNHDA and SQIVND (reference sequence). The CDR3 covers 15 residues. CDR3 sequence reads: CASSIQVSRTGELFF. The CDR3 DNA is TGTGCCAGTAGTATACAGGTCTCAAGGACCGGGGAGCTGTTTTTT.

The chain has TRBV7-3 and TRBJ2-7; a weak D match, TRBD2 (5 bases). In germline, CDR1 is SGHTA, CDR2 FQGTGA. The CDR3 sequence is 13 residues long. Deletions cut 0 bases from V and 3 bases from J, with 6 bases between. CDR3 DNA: TGTGCCAGCAGCTTAACCGCGGGCTACGAGCAGTACTTC. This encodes CASSLTAGYEQYF. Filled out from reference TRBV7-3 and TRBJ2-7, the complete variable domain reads GAGVSQTPSNKVTEKGKYVELRCDPISGHTALYWYRQSLGQGPEFLIYFQGTGAADDSGLPNDRFFAVRPEGSVSTLKIQRTERGDSAVYLCASSLTAGYEQYFGPGTRLTVT.